These 10 T cell receptor beta chains came from one sample sequenced in a study of sequential checkpoint blockade in melanoma. Treatment: randomized to nivolumab then ipilimumab (arm A) or the reverse (arm B). The assay was immunoSEQ multiplex PCR, and TCRdb's table has in-frame clones only and misses some. The sample carries about 21,000 clones, about 82% recorded once. This sample comprised CD8+ T cells sorted from blood (inferred from file names), obtained from a patient given nivolumab and ipilimumab in sequence. The receptor set was obtained from a human donor with melanoma.

This clone was picked up one time. The rearrangement links TRBV5-5 to TRBJ1-4, with a weak D call TRBD1 (5 bases). With 3 bases removed from V and 5 bases from J, the gap between germline ends came to 20 bases. The germline V gene encodes CDR1 SGHKS and CDR2 YYEKEE (reference sequence). The CDR3 has 17 amino acids. The DNA of the CDR3 is TGTGCCAGCAGCTCTCTTGGCAGGGTTCGTTTCAATGAAAAACTGTTTTTT. Its translation: CASSSLGRVRFNEKLFF.

The rearrangement uses TRBV13 and TRBJ1-2; D is possibly TRBD1 (6 bases). There are 13 residues in the CDR3. V dropped 5 bases and J dropped 8 bases, with 15 bases sitting between them. Germline V lookup: CDR1 PRHDT, CDR2 FYEKMQ (reference sequence). The CDR3: CASSLQGFAGYTF. The CDR3 DNA reads as TGTGCCAGCAGCCTACAGGGTTTTGCGGGCTACACCTTC.

J is TRBJ2-5 and V is TRBV4-1; a possible D gene is TRBD2 (6 bases). The ends were cut back, 4 bases at V and 4 bases at J, with 19 bases in the middle. The length of the CDR3 is 16 residues. The germline CDR1 and CDR2 sequences are MGHRA and YSYEKL. The CDR3 here is CASSLQIAEAGETQYF. The CDR3 nucleotides are TGCGCCAGCAGCCTTCAGATAGCGGAGGCGGGAGAGACCCAGTACTTC.

This clone has more than one count but fewer than ten. This rearrangement joins TRBV7-9 to TRBJ2-7; TRBD1 matches 8 bases. V dropped 4 bases and J dropped 3; count of bases not matched to a gene: 8. The CDR3 covers 15 residues. From germline, CDR1 is SEHNR and CDR2 FQNEAQ (reference sequence). The CDR3 bases are TGTGCCAGCAGCTCGCGGGACAGGCTTAGCTACGAGCAGTACTTC. Encoded protein: CASSSRDRLSYEQYF.

This clone was detected once. The chain combines TRBV2 with TRBJ2-3, with 14 bases identical to TRBD2. CDR1 is SNHLY and CDR2 is FYNNEI in the germline V gene. The CDR3 consists of 17 residues. After removal of 7 bases from V and 4 bases from J, the junction contained 10 bases not matched to a gene. CDR3 DNA: TGTGCCAGCATCGGACTAGCGGGGGGTCTTAGCCCAGATACGCAGTATTTT. This gives the protein CASIGLAGGLSPDTQYF.

The chain uses TRBV7-9 and TRBJ1-1; TRBD1 agrees at 10 bases. The germline CDR1 and CDR2 sequences are SEHNR and FQNEAQ (reference sequence). The CDR3 is 15 residues long. The V segment lost 5 bases and the J segment 4 bases; nucleotides outside the gene matches: 7. CDR3 loop: CASSRPGTGATEAFF. CDR3 nucleotides: TGTGCCAGCAGCCGTCCCGGGACAGGGGCCACTGAAGCTTTCTTT. Full variable domain (remainder filled in from reference TRBV7-9 and TRBJ1-1): DTGVSQNPRHKITKRGQNVTFRCDPISEHNRLYWYRQTLGQGPEFLTYFQNEAQLEKSRLLSDRFSAERPKGSFSTLEIQRTEQGDSAMYLCASSRPGTGATEAFFGQGTRLTVV.

The chain joins TRBV11-2 to TRBJ2-7; the match to TRBD2 covers 10 bases. This CDR3 comprises 18 residues. With V trimmed by 1 base and J by 0 bases, 9 bases remained unmatched. Looked up from germline, CDR1 is SGHAT and CDR2 is FQNNGV. CDR3 in amino acids: CASSLALRGTSASYEQYF. DNA of the CDR3: TGTGCCAGCAGCTTAGCTCTCCGGGGGACTAGCGCCTCCTACGAGCAGTACTTC. The full variable domain, in which reference TRBV11-2 and TRBJ2-7 provide the parts outside the CDR3, is EAGVAQSPRYKIIEKRQSVAFWCNPISGHATLYWYQQILGQGPKLLIQFQNNGVVDDSQLPKDRFSAERLKGVDSTLKIQPAKLEDSAVYLCASSLALRGTSASYEQYFGPGTRLTVT.

Regarding this clone: The sample carries other DNA sequences with the same CDR3. The V call is TRBV27, the J call TRBJ2-7; D perhaps matches TRBD2 (6 bases). The germline V gene encodes CDR1 MNHEY and CDR2 SMNVEV (reference sequence). This CDR3 is built from 16 residues. V was clipped by 2 bases and J by 2 bases, with 16 bases between them. The CDR3: CASSLQVETGAYEQYF. CDR3 in DNA: TGTGCCAGCAGTTTACAGGTCGAGACGGGGGCCTACGAGCAGTACTTC.

This clone was seen a single time. The sample holds other DNA sequences that translate to the same CDR3. J is TRBJ1-1 and V is TRBV27, with a possible D match to TRBD1 (6 bases). Germline V gene lookup returns CDR1 MNHEY and CDR2 SMNVEV (reference sequence). This CDR3 region has 14 residues. Trimming left V 3 bases short and J 1 base short, with 9 bases between. For the CDR3, the DNA is TGTGCCAGCAGTTTGAGACAGGCGAACACTGAAGCTTTCTTT. It translates to CASSLRQANTEAFF.

The gene calls are TRBV7-9 and TRBJ2-1; 9 nucleotides align to TRBD2. J lost 6 bases, V lost 5 bases, and 11 bases had no gene match. CDR3 length: 16 amino acids. The V gene's germline CDR1 is SEHNR and CDR2 FQNEAQ (reference sequence). CDR3 nucleotides: TGTGCCAGCAGCCTTCCGACTAGCGGACAACCCAATGAGCAGTTCTTC. This gives the protein CASSLPTSGQPNEQFF.